The 22 T cell receptor beta chains reported below all come from one sample, sequenced in a study of cytomegalovirus exposure and HLA in healthy donors. Both 60 Vbeta primers and 13 Jbeta primers went into the PCR. Here immunoSEQ multiplex PCR was the method, and the copy in TCRdb shows in-frame clones only, minus some. The repertoire consists of about 75,000 clones, with around 84% occurring once and the leading ten covering approximately 19%. Source material: PBMCs. Receptors were obtained from a man between 70 and 80 years old in good health and CMV-seropositive.

This clone was counted once. This chain connects TRBV4-3 to TRBJ1-4; TRBD1 matches at 7 bases. V dropped 0 bases and J dropped 7; count of bases not matched to a gene: 5. This CDR3 comprises 15 residues. CDR1 is LGHNA and CDR2 is YSLEER in the germline V gene. The CDR3 bases are TGCGCCAGCAGCCAAGAGTCAGGGGGTGGTGAAAAACTGTTTTTT. It encodes CASSQESGGGEKLFF.

The rearrangement links TRBV2 to TRBJ2-5; tentative D call: TRBD1 (6 bases). The CDR3 has 13 amino acids. From germline, CDR1 is SNHLY and CDR2 FYNNEI. V was clipped by 6 bases and J by 2 bases, with 10 bases between them. The CDR3 region has the DNA TGTGCCAGCAGACAAGGACAGCAAGAGACCCAGTACTTC. Translation gives CASRQGQQETQYF.

The chain uses TRBV10-3 and TRBJ1-5; D unresolved. Germline assignment: CDR1 ENHRY and CDR2 SYGVKD. This CDR3 spans 12 amino acids. V was shortened by 6 bases and J by 6 bases, with 9 bases between the two germline ends. The CDR3 DNA reads TGTGCCATCAGGAGGGAAGGTCAGCCCCAGCATTTT. It yields the protein CAIRREGQPQHF.

The chain recombines TRBV18 with TRBJ1-4, with D hard to call. V was clipped by 3 bases and J by 6 bases, with 11 bases between them. The CDR3 length is 14 residues. CDR1 is KGHSH and CDR2 is LQKENI in the germline V gene. CDR3 DNA sequence: TGTGCCAGCTCACCGGCGGCGGGAGATGAAAAACTGTTTTTT. Protein product: CASSPAAGDEKLFF.

The sample holds one count of this clone. This chain joins TRBV6-4 and TRBJ2-1; possible D gene TRBD2, 7 bases. CDR3 length: 15 residues. Germline V gene lookup returns CDR1 MRHNA and CDR2 SNTAGT. V was trimmed by 4 bases and J by 7 bases, leaving 17 bases between them. In DNA, the CDR3 is TGTGCCAGCAGTGTAGGTGGGGGGGCCAGGAATGAGCAGTTCTTC. Encoded protein: CASSVGGGARNEQFF.

This sequence joins TRBV6-5 and TRBJ2-7; D might be TRBD2 (6 bases). V lost 7 bases to trimming and J lost 3 bases, with 13 bases between them. The germline CDR1 and CDR2 sequences are MNHEY and SVGAGI. The CDR3 covers 13 residues. The CDR3 sequence is CASTSWRGYEQYF. CDR3 nucleotides: TGTGCCAGCACTTCCTGGAGGGGCTACGAGCAGTACTTC.

This clone was found a few times. The chain uses TRBV2 and TRBJ2-1; no reliable D call. The CDR3 loop spans 14 amino acids. Germline V gene lookup returns CDR1 SNHLY and CDR2 FYNNEI. V dropped 3 bases and J dropped 2 bases, with 8 bases sitting between them. The CDR3 coding sequence is TGTGCCAGCAGTGAGATAGCTACCTACAATGAGCAGTTCTTC. Translated, it gives CASSEIATYNEQFF.

This chain uses TRBV29-1 with TRBJ1-1, with 8 bases that match TRBD1. V was pared by 7 bases and J by 1 base, with 5 bases of the junction left unmatched. This CDR3 has 13 residues. Germline loops: CDR1 SQVTM, CDR2 ANQGSEA. The CDR3 here is CSAGQGANTEAFF. The CDR3 DNA reads as TGCAGCGCCGGACAGGGTGCGAACACTGAAGCTTTCTTT. Full variable domain (remainder filled in from reference TRBV29-1 and TRBJ1-1): SAVISQKPSRDICQRGTSLTIQCQVDSQVTMMFWYRQQPGQSLTLIATANQGSEATYESGFVIDKFPISRPNLTFSTLTVSNMSPEDSSIYLCSAGQGANTEAFFGQGTRLTVV.

V usage is TRBV10-3 and J usage is TRBJ2-5; the match to TRBD1 covers 11 bases. The V gene end was trimmed by 3 bases and the J gene end by 7 bases; junction bases not matched to a gene: 4. CDR1 and CDR2 (germline): ENHRY, SYGVKD. The CDR3 is 14 residues long. CDR3: CAISDPGQGVTQYF. The CDR3 bases are TGTGCCATCAGTGACCCGGGACAGGGGGTGACCCAGTACTTC.

The V and J genes are TRBV9 and TRBJ1-1; a weak D match, TRBD1 (6 bases). CDR3 length: 13 residues. Germline V gene lookup returns CDR1 SGDLS and CDR2 YYNGEE. The V gene lost 2 bases and the J gene lost 1 base, with 6 bases spanning the gap. The CDR3 region is CASSVTGNTEAFF. The CDR3 DNA follows: TGTGCCAGCAGCGTGACAGGGAACACTGAAGCTTTCTTT.

The DNA for the CDR3 is TGTGCCAGCAGTGGATGGACAGGGAGCCCAGATACGCAGTATTTT. Encoded protein: CASSGWTGSPDTQYF. This chain uses TRBV6-1 with TRBJ2-3, with 8 nucleotides matching TRBD1. The CDR3 is 15 residues long. V gave up 4 bases and J gave up 4 bases; unmatched junction bases: 7. The germline CDR1 and CDR2 sequences are MNHNS and SASEGT.

The rearrangement joins TRBV2 to TRBJ2-7, with D unresolved. The V gene lost 7 bases and the J gene lost 3 bases, with 16 bases spanning the gap. Per germline, CDR1 SNHLY and CDR2 FYNNEI. The CDR3 length is 14 residues. CDR3 sequence (DNA): TGTGCCAGCAAGAAGGAGCAGTTAGGCTACGAGCAGTACTTC. Translating it yields CASKKEQLGYEQYF.

This clone was observed a single time. The chain combines TRBV18 with TRBJ1-1, with D perhaps matching TRBD1 (5 bases). V lost 3 bases and J lost 3, with 11 bases in between. Germline CDR1 is KGHSH and CDR2 is LQKENI. The CDR3 contains 14 residues. The CDR3 bases are TGTGCCAGCTCACCCATGGAGGGGCACACTGAAGCTTTCTTT. This translates into CASSPMEGHTEAFF. Variable domain in full (rest from reference TRBV18 and TRBJ1-1): NAGVMQNPRHLVRRRGQEARLRCSPMKGHSHVYWYRQLPEEGLKFMVYLQKENIIDESGMPKERFSAEFPKEGPSILRIQQVVRGDSAAYFCASSPMEGHTEAFFGQGTRLTVV.

This chain joins TRBV5-1 and TRBJ1-3, with unresolved D. Germline V gene data show CDR1 as SGHRS and CDR2 as YFSETQ. This CDR3 region has 12 residues. Between the trimmed V and J ends, which lost 7 bases and 0 bases, there was a span of 5 bases. The CDR3 nucleotides read TGCGCCAGCCCAGTCTCTGGAAACACCATATATTTT. Translated, it gives CASPVSGNTIYF.

The V call is TRBV11-2, the J call TRBJ2-7, with 9 bases aligning to TRBD2. Germline V gene data show CDR1 as SGHAT and CDR2 as FQNNGV. Unmatched junction bases numbered 6, after V lost 1 base and J lost 5 bases. The CDR3 spans 15 residues. The CDR3 DNA reads TGTGCCAGCAGCTTAGCCTTGGGACTAGCTCACGAGCAGTACTTC. Its translation is CASSLALGLAHEQYF.

This clone showed up just once. This rearrangement joins TRBV11-3 to TRBJ2-4, with 7 bases aligning to TRBD1. This CDR3 is 13 amino acids long. With V trimmed by 5 bases and J by 6 bases, 4 bases remained unmatched. Germline V gene sequence: CDR1 SGHNT, CDR2 YENEEA. The CDR3 loop reads CASSLRQGNIQYF. CDR3 nucleotide sequence: TGTGCCAGCAGCCTGAGACAGGGAAACATTCAGTACTTC.

The V call is TRBV30, the J call TRBJ2-5; tentatively, D is TRBD2 (7 bases). This CDR3 contains 15 residues. Trimming left V 3 bases short and J 3 bases short, with 17 bases between. Germline assignment: CDR1 GTSNPN and CDR2 SVGIG (reference sequence). CDR3 in amino acids: CAWSRGAGGEETQYF. CDR3 DNA sequence: TGTGCCTGGAGCCGGGGGGCTGGGGGTGAAGAGACCCAGTACTTC. The variable domain in full, with the rest retrieved from reference TRBV30 and TRBJ2-5, is SQTIHQWPATLVQPVGSPLSLECTVEGTSNPNLYWYRQAAGRGLQLLFYSVGIGQISSEVPQNLSASRPQDRQFILSSKKLLLSDSGFYLCAWSRGAGGEETQYFGPGTRLLVL.

V and J are TRBV9 and TRBJ2-7, with D uncertain. Germline V CDR1 and CDR2: SGDLS, YYNGEE. The length of the CDR3 is 14 residues. With 3 bases removed from V and 3 bases from J, the gap between germline ends came to 13 bases. The CDR3 is CASSAAPHFYEQYF. In DNA, the CDR3 is TGTGCCAGCAGCGCCGCCCCACATTTCTACGAGCAGTACTTC.

J is TRBJ1-1 and V is TRBV27, with a weak D call TRBD1 (6 bases). V dropped 6 bases and J dropped 4 bases, with 12 bases sitting between them. Germline loops: CDR1 MNHEY, CDR2 SMNVEV (reference sequence). This CDR3 spans 13 amino acids. This CDR3 is CASRQQGTTEAFF. DNA for the CDR3: TGTGCCAGCAGACAACAGGGCACCACTGAAGCTTTCTTT.

The chain couples TRBV19 to TRBJ2-5; D unresolved. Germline values: CDR1 LNHDA, CDR2 SQIVND (reference sequence). The CDR3 is 12 residues long. V lost 5 bases and J lost 8, with 12 bases in between. As DNA, the CDR3 is TGTGCCAGTAGTCCCTCAGGCGCCACCCAGTACTTC. As protein: CASSPSGATQYF.

The chain has TRBV11-2 and TRBJ2-6; 8 positions match TRBD2. V trimming: 4 bases; J trimming: 0 bases; junction bases outside the gene matches: 8. The CDR3 totals 18 residues. Germline V gene lookup returns CDR1 SGHAT and CDR2 FQNNGV. This chain's CDR3 is CASSSGGAKYSGANVLTF. As DNA, the CDR3 is TGTGCCAGCAGCTCGGGGGGGGCTAAATACTCTGGGGCCAACGTCCTGACTTTC.

This clone was seen only once. The V call is TRBV11-2, the J call TRBJ2-7, with 7 bases matching TRBD2. Germline CDR1 is SGHAT and CDR2 is FQNNGV. J gave up 8 bases and V 5 bases, and 6 bases lay outside the gene matches. This CDR3 contains 12 residues. CDR3 coding DNA: TGTGCCAGCAGCGCCGCGACTAGCCAGCAGTACTTC. This encodes CASSAATSQQYF.